This T cell receptor beta chain comes out of a study of molecular identifiers for immune sequencing clone quantification. Germline V lookup: CDR1 LNHDA, CDR2 SQIVND (reference sequence). This CDR3 comprises 13 residues. V was shortened by 9 bases and J by 2 bases, with 12 bases between the two germline ends. This clonotype was observed a handful of times. TCRdb independently ran MiXCR on the PCR reads; one entry per CDR3 protein. The sample lists more than 85,000 distinct CDR3 sequences, about 32% occurring once. This chain links TRBV19 with TRBJ2-3; D is undetermined. This TCR derives from a human donor in good health. Some libraries in this study had Jurkat cell RNA spiked in. The sample comprised naive CD8+ T cells from blood, with Jurkat cell RNA spiked in. Subset meaning: FACS-sorted CD8+CD4-CCR7+CD45RA+ naive T cells. The CDR3 reads CASTRGPTDTQYF. CDR3 nucleotide sequence: TGTGCCAGCACTCGTGGACCCACAGATACGCAGTATTTT.